A selection of T cell receptor beta chains follows, all from one sample in a study of blood T cell repertoires in COVID-19. Sequencing used immunoSEQ multiplex PCR; TCRdb keeps in-frame clones, though not all of them. The table shows around 360,000 clones, with less than 90% occurring only once. The specimen sequenced was PBMCs or T cells enriched from blood (not recorded which). These receptors came from a young woman who had recovered from COVID-19. Both conserved end residues are part of each CDR3. D genes are given only for firm matches. Not all rows give a size; the values are once, few, many and, for expanded clones, a class.

. | TRBJ1-1 | . | TRBV6-5 | CASSLDRNTEAFF | TGTGCCAGCAGCCTTGACAGGAACACTGAAGCTTTCTTT
. | TRBJ1-1 | . | TRBV11-2 | CASSLSRGNTEAFF | TGTGCCAGCAGCTTATCCCGGGGGAACACTGAAGCTTTCTTT
. | TRBJ2-7 | once | TRBV6-5 | CASSTQRTSGVEQYF | TGTGCCAGCAGTACCCAACGGACCTCGGGAGTCGAGCAGTACTTC
. | TRBJ1-2 | . | TRBV28 | CASSLQSTGNYGYTF | TGTGCCAGCAGTTTACAGAGTACAGGCAACTATGGCTACACCTTC
TRBD2 | TRBJ2-3 | . | TRBV18 | CASSPALAGGPDTQYF | TGTGCCAGCTCACCAGCTCTAGCGGGGGGGCCCGATACGCAGTATTTT
TRBD2 | TRBJ2-1 | . | TRBV7-2 | CASSLGAGGNEQFF | TGTGCCAGCAGCTTGGGAGCGGGAGGGAATGAGCAGTTCTTC
. | TRBJ1-2 | . | TRBV27 | CAAGDPRTYGYTF | TGTGCCGCAGGGGACCCTAGAACCTATGGCTACACCTTC
. | TRBJ1-5 | . | TRBV19 | CASSTLAGDNQPQHF | TGTGCCAGTAGTACCCTGGCAGGGGATAATCAGCCCCAGCATTTT
. | TRBJ1-1 | . | TRBV9 | CASSVARGSEAFF | TGTGCCAGCAGCGTAGCTCGAGGAAGTGAAGCTTTCTTT
TRBD1 | TRBJ1-6 | . | TRBV19 | CASSPLPGQFYNSPLHF | TGTGCCAGTAGTCCCCTCCCGGGACAGTTCTATAATTCACCCCTCCACTTT
TRBD1 | TRBJ2-7 | . | TRBV29-1 | CSGGQGLSYEQYF | TGCAGCGGCGGACAGGGCCTTTCCTACGAGCAGTACTTC
. | TRBJ1-1 | few | TRBV29-1 | CSVGQWNTEAFF | TGCAGCGTCGGACAGTGGAACACTGAAGCTTTCTTT
TRBD2 | TRBJ2-1 | . | TRBV5-8 | CASSLVTGLAVQFF | TGTGCCAGCAGCTTGGTTACAGGACTAGCGGTTCAGTTCTTC
. | TRBJ1-1 | . | TRBV12-5 | CASGWTANTEAFF | TGTGCTAGTGGGTGGACAGCGAACACTGAAGCTTTCTTT
. | TRBJ1-1 | . | TRBV7-9 | CASSEAIAGIEAFF | TGTGCCAGCAGCGAAGCTATTGCCGGGATCGAAGCTTTCTTT
. | TRBJ2-3 | once | TRBV27 | CASSLQGTQYF | TGTGCCAGCAGCTTGCAGGGGACGCAGTATTTT
TRBD2 | TRBJ2-7 | . | TRBV28 | CASSSPAHSGRGYEQYF | TGTGCCAGCAGCAGCCCGGCTCATAGCGGGAGGGGATACGAGCAGTACTTC
TRBD1 | TRBJ2-7 | . | TRBV30 | CAWSSRTGVEQYF | TGTGCCTGGAGTTCACGGACAGGCGTTGAGCAGTACTTC
. | TRBJ1-5 | . | TRBV10-3 | CAVGPLSDYSNQPQHF | TGTGCCGTGGGTCCCCTTAGCGATTATAGCAATCAGCCCCAGCATTTT
TRBD2 | TRBJ2-2 | . | TRBV7-8 | CASSWVTSGGAGGELFF | TGTGCCAGCAGCTGGGTGACTAGCGGGGGGGCCGGCGGGGAGCTGTTTTTT
. | TRBJ1-6 | . | TRBV30 | CAWSVVSANSPLHF | TGTGCCTGGAGTGTTGTTTCCGCGAATTCACCCCTCCACTTT
. | TRBJ1-3 | . | TRBV19 | CASSIEGTGHPSSGNTIYF | TGTGCCAGTAGTATAGAAGGAACGGGACATCCAAGCTCTGGAAACACCATATATTTT
. | TRBJ1-2 | few | TRBV5-6 | CASSQQDYYGYTF | TGTGCCAGCAGCCAACAGGATTACTATGGCTACACCTTC
. | TRBJ2-3 | . | TRBV15 | CATSRRGAKDTQYF | TGTGCCACCAGCAGACGGGGGGCAAAAGATACGCAGTATTTT
TRBD1 | TRBJ2-1 | . | TRBV28 | CASSTPGQEYNEQFF | TGTGCCAGCAGTACCCCGGGACAGGAATACAATGAGCAGTTCTTC
TRBD1 | TRBJ1-4 | . | TRBV9 | CASSVSSGTGGEKLFF | TGTGCCAGCAGCGTATCCTCCGGGACAGGGGGCGAAAAACTGTTTTTT
. | TRBJ1-1 | few | TRBV7-9 | CASSQDSDTEAFF | TGTGCCAGCAGTCAGGATTCGGATACTGAAGCTTTCTTT
. | TRBJ2-7 | once | TRBV7-7 | CASSPGMLYEQYF | TGTGCTAGCAGCCCCGGGATGCTTTACGAGCAGTACTTC
TRBD2 | TRBJ2-3 | . | TRBV2 | CASTGTSGVSTDTQYF | TGTGCCAGCACCGGGACTAGCGGGGTTAGCACAGATACGCAGTATTTT
TRBD1 | TRBJ2-6 | . | TRBV30 | CAGTPGQGTSGANVLTF | TGTGCCGGAACTCCGGGACAGGGGACTTCTGGGGCCAACGTCCTGACTTTC
. | TRBJ1-1 | . | TRBV10-1 | CASIKGDSEAFF | TGCGCCAGCATAAAAGGCGACAGTGAAGCTTTCTTT
. | TRBJ2-2 | few | TRBV6-4 | CASSDRSTGELFF | TGTGCCAGCAGTGACAGGAGCACCGGGGAGCTGTTTTTT
TRBD1 | TRBJ1-3 | . | TRBV28 | CASSKPPPQGAGNTIYF | TGTGCCAGCAGCAAGCCCCCTCCGCAGGGGGCTGGAAACACCATATATTTT
TRBD1 | TRBJ1-5 | . | TRBV10-1 | CASIVPDRTMNQPQHF | TGCGCCAGCATTGTCCCGGACAGGACTATGAATCAGCCCCAGCATTTT
. | TRBJ1-5 | . | TRBV21-1 | CASTPWTNRTQDSNQPQHF | TGTGCCAGCACTCCATGGACTAACAGGACGCAAGACAGCAATCAGCCCCAGCATTTT
. | TRBJ2-2 | once | TRBV6-1 | CASSETTGELFF | TGTGCCAGCAGTGAAACTACCGGGGAGCTGTTTTTT
. | TRBJ1-1 | few | TRBV7-9 | CASSRDSNTEAFF | TGTGCCAGCAGCCGTGACAGTAACACTGAAGCTTTCTTT
. | TRBJ2-7 | . | TRBV19 | CASSRTAPFSYEQYF | TGTGCCAGTAGTAGGACAGCTCCCTTTTCCTACGAGCAGTACTTC
. | TRBJ1-2 | . | TRBV11-2 | CASSVTGYGYTF | TGTGCCAGCAGCGTCACAGGGTATGGCTACACCTTC
. | TRBJ1-5 | . | TRBV7-3 | CASSSDSNQPQHF | TGTGCCAGCAGCTCGGACAGTAATCAGCCCCAGCATTTT
. | TRBJ1-3 | . | TRBV28 | CASSFGSAGNTIYF | TGTGCCAGCAGTTTCGGTTCTGCTGGAAACACCATATATTTT
. | TRBJ2-5 | . | TRBV5-4 | CASSLIGHQETQYF | TGTGCCAGCAGCTTGATTGGACATCAAGAGACCCAGTACTTC
. | TRBJ1-2 | . | TRBV5-1 | CASSQSRGEDGYTF | TGCGCCAGCAGCCAATCCAGGGGAGAAGATGGCTACACCTTC
TRBD1 | TRBJ1-6 | . | TRBV5-6 | CASSLDRGSPLHF | TGTGCCAGCAGCTTGGACAGGGGTTCACCCCTCCACTTT
TRBD2 | TRBJ2-3 | . | TRBV4-1 | CASSQDGIAGGVQDTQYF | TGCGCCAGCAGCCAAGATGGGATAGCGGGGGGGGTCCAAGATACGCAGTATTTT
TRBD1 | TRBJ1-3 | . | TRBV28 | CASSLYGTGEVWNTIYF | TGTGCCAGCAGTTTATATGGGACAGGGGAAGTCTGGAACACCATATATTTT
TRBD2 | TRBJ2-1 | . | TRBV11-2 | CASSETSGFYNEQFF | TGTGCCAGCAGTGAGACTAGCGGGTTCTACAATGAGCAGTTCTTC
. | TRBJ2-1 | . | TRBV5-5 | CASSSDSYNEQFF | TGTGCCAGCAGCTCGGACAGTTACAATGAGCAGTTCTTC
TRBD1 | TRBJ1-1 | . | TRBV6-5 | CASSYTGEFFGTEAFF | TGTGCCAGCAGTTACACAGGGGAGTTTTTTGGCACTGAAGCTTTCTTT
. | TRBJ1-1 | . | TRBV18 | CASSPSQDTEAFF | TGTGCCAGCTCACCCTCACAGGACACTGAAGCTTTCTTT
TRBD2 | TRBJ2-3 | . | TRBV4-1 | CASSQGLAGGRDTQYF | TGCGCCAGCAGCCAAGGCCTAGCGGGGGGCAGGGATACGCAGTATTTT
. | TRBJ1-4 | . | TRBV7-2 | CASSPDRNEKLFF | TGTGCCAGCAGTCCAGACAGAAATGAAAAACTGTTTTTT
TRBD2 | TRBJ2-7 | . | TRBV13 | CASSLLAGAGEQYF | TGTGCCAGCAGCTTACTAGCGGGAGCTGGCGAGCAGTACTTC
. | TRBJ2-2 | . | TRBV15 | CATSRGDLNTGELFF | TGTGCCACCAGCAGAGGAGATTTAAACACCGGGGAGCTGTTTTTT